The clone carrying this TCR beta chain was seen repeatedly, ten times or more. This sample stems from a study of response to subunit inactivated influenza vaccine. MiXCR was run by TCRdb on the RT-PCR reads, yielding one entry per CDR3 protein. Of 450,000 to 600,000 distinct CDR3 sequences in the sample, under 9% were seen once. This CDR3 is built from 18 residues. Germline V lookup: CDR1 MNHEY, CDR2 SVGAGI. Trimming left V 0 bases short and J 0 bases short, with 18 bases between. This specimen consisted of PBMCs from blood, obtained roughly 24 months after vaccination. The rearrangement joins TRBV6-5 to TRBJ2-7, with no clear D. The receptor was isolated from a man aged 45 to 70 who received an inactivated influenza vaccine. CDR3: CASSYSPVGEINSYEQYF. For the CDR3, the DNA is TGTGCCAGCAGTTACTCCCCAGTTGGGGAAATCAACTCCTACGAGCAGTACTTC.